A selection of T cell receptor beta chains follows, all from one sample in a study of blood T cell repertoires in COVID-19. Some clones are missing from TCRdb's copy, which holds only in-frame ones; the method was immunoSEQ multiplex PCR. The data show under 200,000 clones, approximately 77% seen once. The sequencing sample was made of PBMCs or T cells enriched from blood (not recorded which). These receptors were collected from a man aged 55 to 70 who had recovered from COVID-19. CDR3s include the opening cysteine and the closing phenylalanine or tryptophan. Fields, in order: J gene, D gene, clone size, V gene, CDR3 DNA, CDR3 protein. A D gene is named only where the DNA matches it firmly. The size entry is marked missing in some rows and otherwise reads once, few, many or a size class.

TRBJ1-4	NA	NA	TRBV5-6	TGTGCCAGCAGCTTGAAACAAACTAATGAAAAACTGTTTTTT	CASSLKQTNEKLFF
TRBJ2-3	TRBD2	NA	TRBV5-8	TGTGCCAGCAGTTCGGGACTAGTCGGCACAGATACGCAGTATTTT	CASSSGLVGTDTQYF
TRBJ2-7	TRBD1	once	TRBV30	TGTGCCTGTTCGCAGGGGGTGGGGGACTACGAGCAGTACTTC	CACSQGVGDYEQYF
TRBJ1-2	NA	NA	TRBV11-1	TGTGCCAGCAGCCTCGGAGGTCGGAGCGGCTACACCTTC	CASSLGGRSGYTF
TRBJ1-1	NA	once	TRBV5-4	TGTGCCAGCAGCGTTGTCGGTAACACTGAAGCTTTCTTT	CASSVVGNTEAFF
TRBJ1-1	NA	few	TRBV28	TGTGCCAGCAGTTCCCCTCGGAGGGAGAACACTGAAGCTTTCTTT	CASSSPRRENTEAFF
TRBJ2-7	TRBD1	once	TRBV18	TGTGCCAGCTCACCAGGCGGAAAGACAGGGAACTACGAGCAGTACTTC	CASSPGGKTGNYEQYF
TRBJ1-2	NA	NA	TRBV19	TGTGCCAGTAGCCCAACAGGTAGCGGTAGCTATGGCTACACCTTC	CASSPTGSGSYGYTF
TRBJ2-3	TRBD2	NA	TRBV11-3	TGTGCCAGCAGCATTGGACTAGCGGGAAGCACAGATACGCAGTATTTT	CASSIGLAGSTDTQYF
TRBJ2-3	TRBD2	NA	TRBV3-1/TRBV3-2	TGTGCCAGCAGCCAAAGGGTAGCGGGGGTGTCAGATACGCAGTATTTT	CASSQRVAGVSDTQYF
TRBJ1-2	TRBD1	once	TRBV6-5	TGTGCCAGCAGCCGGTACGGGACAGGCGGCTATGGCTACACCTTC	CASSRYGTGGYGYTF